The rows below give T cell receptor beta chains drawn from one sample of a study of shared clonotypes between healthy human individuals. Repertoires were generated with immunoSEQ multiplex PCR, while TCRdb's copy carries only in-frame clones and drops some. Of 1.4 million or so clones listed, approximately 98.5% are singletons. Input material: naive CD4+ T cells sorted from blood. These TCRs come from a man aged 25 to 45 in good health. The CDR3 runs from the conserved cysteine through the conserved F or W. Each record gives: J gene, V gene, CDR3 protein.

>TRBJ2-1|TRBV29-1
CSARQGPAGEQFF
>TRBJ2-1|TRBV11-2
CASSRTSDEQFF
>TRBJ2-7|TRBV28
CASSFPQTGAYF
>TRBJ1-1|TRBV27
CASSFRQNTEAFF
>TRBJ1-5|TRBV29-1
CSVDAGVNQPQHF
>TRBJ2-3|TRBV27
CASRGAYKSTDTQYF
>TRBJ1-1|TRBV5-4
CASSLSTNTEAFF
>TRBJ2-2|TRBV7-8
CASSLRDTVLVTGELFF
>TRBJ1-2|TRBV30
CAWSVRQGSNYGYTF
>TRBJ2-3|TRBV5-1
CASSLRAVRTDTQYF
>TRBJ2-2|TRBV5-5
CASIRQGALTGELFF
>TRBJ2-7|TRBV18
CASSPQAASYEQYF
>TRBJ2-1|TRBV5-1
CASSRNVNEQFF
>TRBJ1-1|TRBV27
CASSFGDGGTEAFF
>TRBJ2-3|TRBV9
CASSPFRTSGSTDTQYF
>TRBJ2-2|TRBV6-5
CASGRAGGTGGELFF
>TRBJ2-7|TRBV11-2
CASSLGGSGPYEQYF
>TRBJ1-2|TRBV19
CASRGPLRYGYTF
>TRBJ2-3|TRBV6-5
CASRPRGFVNTQYF
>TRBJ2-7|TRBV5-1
CASSLVGGSAYEQYF
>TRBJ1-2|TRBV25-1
CASSEHHGTAYGYTF
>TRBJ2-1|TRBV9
CASSVGSGTYNEQFF
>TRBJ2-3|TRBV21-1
CASRLTGEGFSTDTQYF
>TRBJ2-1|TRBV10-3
CAISGTGNYNEQFF
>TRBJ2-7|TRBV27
CASRLDGRTYEQYF
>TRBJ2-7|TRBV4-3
CASSQEGGSSYEQYF
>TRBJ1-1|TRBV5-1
CASSRVAGLNTEAFF
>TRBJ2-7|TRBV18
CASSPGTGGHSSYEQYF
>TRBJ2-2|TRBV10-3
CAISESGGRAPGELFF
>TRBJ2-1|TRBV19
CASSKGGSFSYNEQFF
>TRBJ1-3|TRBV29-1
CSVVQILGNTIYF
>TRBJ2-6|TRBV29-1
CSASTGGLSRANVLTF
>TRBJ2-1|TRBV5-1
CASSLAVGQTYNEQFF
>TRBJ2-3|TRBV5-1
CASSLAVAGGIGDTQYF
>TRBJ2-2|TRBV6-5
CASRPGTANTGELFF
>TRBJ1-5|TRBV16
CATTQEPGYQPQHF
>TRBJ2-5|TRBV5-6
CASRDLLDRDQETQYF
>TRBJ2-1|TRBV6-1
CASGGTLIYNEQFF
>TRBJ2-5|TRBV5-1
CASSGGQGEETQYF
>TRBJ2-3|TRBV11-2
CASSSTSTDTQYF
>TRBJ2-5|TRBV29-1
CSGTGGAETQYF
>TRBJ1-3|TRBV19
CASSSIPSGNTIYF
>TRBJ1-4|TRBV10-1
CASSDLHPTNEKLFF
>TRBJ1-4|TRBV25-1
CASSEPGNEKLFF
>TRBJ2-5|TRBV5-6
CASSLGPLGLQETQYF
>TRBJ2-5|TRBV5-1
CASSLNSGGQTQYF
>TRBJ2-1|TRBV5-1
CASSLAGGAGDQRSNEQFF
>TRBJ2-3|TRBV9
CASSASGRYGTDTQYF
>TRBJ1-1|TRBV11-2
CASSVWTGGRLTEAFF
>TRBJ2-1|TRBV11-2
CASSLGHSNEQFF
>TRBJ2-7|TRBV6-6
CASSPARDSSYEQYF
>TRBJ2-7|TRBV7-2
CASSSSGTGGYEQYF
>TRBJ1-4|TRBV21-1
CASSKAGLATNEKLFF
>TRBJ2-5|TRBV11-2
CASSLGRRHQVETQYF
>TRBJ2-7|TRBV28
CASSLPGAKLHEQYF
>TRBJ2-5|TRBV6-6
CASSYRGGETQYF
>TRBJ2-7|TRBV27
CASSLLGQGVYEQYF
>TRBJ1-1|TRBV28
CASSLFGSPPEAFF
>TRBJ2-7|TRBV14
CATARGKDYEQYF